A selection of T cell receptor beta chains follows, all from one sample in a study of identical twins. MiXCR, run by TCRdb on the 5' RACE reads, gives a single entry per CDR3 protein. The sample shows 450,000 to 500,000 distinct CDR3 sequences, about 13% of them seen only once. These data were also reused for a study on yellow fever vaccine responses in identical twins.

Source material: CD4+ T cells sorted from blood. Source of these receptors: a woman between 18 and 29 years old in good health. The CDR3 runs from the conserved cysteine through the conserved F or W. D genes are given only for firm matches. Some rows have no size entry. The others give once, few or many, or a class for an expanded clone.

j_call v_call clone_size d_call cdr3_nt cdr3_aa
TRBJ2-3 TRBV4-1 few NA TGCGCCAGCAGCCAAGAGAGAGGGCAGACTAGCACAGATACGCAGTATTTT CASSQERGQTSTDTQYF
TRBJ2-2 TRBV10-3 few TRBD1 TGTGCCATCAGTGAGCTCCTTCAGGGGGCCGGCACCGGGGAGCTGTTTTTT CAISELLQGAGTGELFF
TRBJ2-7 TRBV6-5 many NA TGTGCCAGCAGTTACAATAGCTACGAGCAGTACTTC CASSYNSYEQYF
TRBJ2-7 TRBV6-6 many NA TGTGCCAGCAGTTACCCAGAATCGAACGAGCAGTACTTC CASSYPESNEQYF
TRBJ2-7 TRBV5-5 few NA TGTGCCAGCAGCTTGGGACGGCGTCGGGAGCAGTACTTC CASSLGRRREQYF
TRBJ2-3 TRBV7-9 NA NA TGTGCCAGCAGCTTACTTCGCCTCACAGATACGCAGTATTTT CASSLLRLTDTQYF
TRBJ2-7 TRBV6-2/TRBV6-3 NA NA TGTGCCAGCAGTTACTCGATCCACGAGCAGTACTTC CASSYSIHEQYF
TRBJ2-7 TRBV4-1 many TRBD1 TGCGCCAGCAGCCCCCCCGTACAGGGGTGGGGCGAGCAGTACTTC CASSPPVQGWGEQYF
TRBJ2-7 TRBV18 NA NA TGTGCCAGCTCACCCAGGGACCTCTCCTACGAGCAGTACTTC CASSPRDLSYEQYF
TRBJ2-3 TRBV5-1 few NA TGCGCCAGCAGCCTTAAGACAGGCAGCACAGATACGCAGTATTTT CASSLKTGSTDTQYF
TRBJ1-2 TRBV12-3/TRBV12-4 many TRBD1 TGTGCCAGCAGTATAGACAGGGCTAACTATGGCTACACCTTC CASSIDRANYGYTF
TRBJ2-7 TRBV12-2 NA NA TGTGCAAGTCGCTTACAGCACCGACAGGGCGAACGGGAGCAGTACTTC CASRLQHRQGEREQYF
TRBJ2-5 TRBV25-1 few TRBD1 TGTGCCAGCAGAAAAACAGGGGGATCTTCGTACCAAGAGACCCAGTACTTC CASRKTGGSSYQETQYF
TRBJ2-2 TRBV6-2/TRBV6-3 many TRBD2 TGTGCCAGCAGCGCGGGAGCGAACACCGGGGAGCTGTTTTTT CASSAGANTGELFF
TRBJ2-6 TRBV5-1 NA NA TGCGCCAGCAGCTTGGGGGAAACTGGGGCCAACGTCCTGACTTTC CASSLGETGANVLTF
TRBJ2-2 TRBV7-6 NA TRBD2 TGTGCCAGCAGCTCACCCAGGACTAGCGGGAGTAATCGCAACACCGGGGAGCTGTTTTTT CASSSPRTSGSNRNTGELFF
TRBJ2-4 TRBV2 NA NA TGTGCCAGCAGCTGGGGGGAAGCCAAAAACATTCAGTACTTC CASSWGEAKNIQYF
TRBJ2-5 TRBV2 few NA TGTGCCAGCGTCCCAGGGGAACAAGAGACCCAGTACTTC CASVPGEQETQYF
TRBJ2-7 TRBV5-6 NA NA TGTGCCAGCAGCTTGACACTGCGGCGCCGAGGGGGGGAGCAGTACTTC CASSLTLRRRGGEQYF
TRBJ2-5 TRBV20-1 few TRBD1 TGCAGTGCAGGGGGCTCCGGGGAGACCCAGTACTTC CSAGGSGETQYF
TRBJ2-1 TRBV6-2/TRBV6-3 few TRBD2 TGTGCCAGCAGTTTCCTGTCGGGAGGTTACAATGAGCAGTTCTTC CASSFLSGGYNEQFF
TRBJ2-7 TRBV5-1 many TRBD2 TGCGCCAGCAGCTATAGCGGGAGCTCCACCTACGAGCAGTACTTC CASSYSGSSTYEQYF
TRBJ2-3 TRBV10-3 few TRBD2 TGTGCCATCAGTGAGGGAAGCGGGGCTAGCACAGATACGCAGTATTTT CAISEGSGASTDTQYF
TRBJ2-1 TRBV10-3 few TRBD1 TGTGCCATCAGGGGCCAACCTACAGGGGGCGCAACCTACAATGAGCAGTTCTTC CAIRGQPTGGATYNEQFF
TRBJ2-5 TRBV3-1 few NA TGTGCCAGCAGCCCCTTAGACGCATCGACAACCCAGTACTTC CASSPLDASTTQYF
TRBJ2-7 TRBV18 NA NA TGTGCCAGCTCACCAGCGAGCCTGAGGGACGAGCAGTACTTC CASSPASLRDEQYF
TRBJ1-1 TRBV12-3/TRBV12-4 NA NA TGTGCCAGCATACGGGGGGCTGAGAGTTTGGCTTTCTTT CASIRGAESLAFF
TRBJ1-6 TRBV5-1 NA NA TGCGCCAGCAGGTACGAACAGGGTTCACCCCTCCACTTT CASRYEQGSPLHF
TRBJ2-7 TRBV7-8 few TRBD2 TGTGCCACCAAGGGGGGGATAGCGGGAGGCTACGAGCAGTACTTC CATKGGIAGGYEQYF
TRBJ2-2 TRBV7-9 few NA TGTGCCAGCAGCTCCGGGGTTCCGAACACCGGGGAGCTGTTTTTT CASSSGVPNTGELFF
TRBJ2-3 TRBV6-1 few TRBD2 TGTGCCAGCAGCCGAACTAGCGGGAGGGCCGGGTATCCAGATACGCAGTATTTT CASSRTSGRAGYPDTQYF
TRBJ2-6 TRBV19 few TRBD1 TGTGCCAGTAGTATCGGTCGGGGACAGGGGGCCGGGGCCAACGTCCTGACTTTC CASSIGRGQGAGANVLTF
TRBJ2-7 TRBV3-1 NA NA TGTGCCAGCAGCCAAGGGCCAGCCCTGGGCTACGAGCAGTACTTC CASSQGPALGYEQYF
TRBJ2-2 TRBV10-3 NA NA TGTGCCATCAGTCGTGACACCTTCCTATACACCGGGGAGCTGTTTTTT CAISRDTFLYTGELFF
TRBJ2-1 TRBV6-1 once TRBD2 TGTGCCAGCGGCTCATTAACTAGCGGGATGAACAATGAGCAGTTCTTC CASGSLTSGMNNEQFF
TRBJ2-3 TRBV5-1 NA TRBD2 TGCGCCAGCAGGAGGAGCGGGGGTATCGGCACAGATACGCAGTATTTT CASRRSGGIGTDTQYF
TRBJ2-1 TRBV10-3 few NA TGTGCCATCAGTGAGCCTAAGGTCCAAGGGGGTGAGCAGTTCTTC CAISEPKVQGGEQFF
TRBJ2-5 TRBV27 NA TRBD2 TGTGCCAGCAGTTTGACAATCGGGACTAGCCAAGAGACCCAGTACTTC CASSLTIGTSQETQYF
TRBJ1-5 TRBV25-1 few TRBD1 TGTGCCAGCAGTTTTGGACAGGGTCGCCAGCCCCAGCATTTT CASSFGQGRQPQHF
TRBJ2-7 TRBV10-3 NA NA TGTGCCATCAGTGAAAAGGGACGGACCTACGAGCAGTACTTC CAISEKGRTYEQYF
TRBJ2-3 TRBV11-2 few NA TGTGCCAGCAGCGTTGTGGCGGTCGCAGATACGCAGTATTTT CASSVVAVADTQYF
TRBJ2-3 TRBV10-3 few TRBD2 TGTGCCATCCGCCCGGGACTACCTAGCACAGATACGCAGTATTTT CAIRPGLPSTDTQYF